Given below is one T cell receptor beta chain in context. Its antigen is still unknown. This record belongs to a study of beta chain features in type 1 diabetes. The authors took one heparinised blood draw, averaging about 120 mL, from each donor. Sorting produced populations that all topped 98% purity. V lost 5 bases and J 1 base, leaving 6 bases between the germline ends. Looked up from germline, CDR1 is SGHRS and CDR2 is YFSETQ. This CDR3 is built from 13 residues. Since all of the isolated RNA was reverse transcribed, expressed TCRB transcripts were what got sequenced. Regulatory, naive and central memory T cell samples averaged roughly 3.5 million reads. Some clones are missing from TCRdb's copy, which holds only in-frame ones; the method was immunoSEQ multiplex PCR. The top ten clones hold 0.9% to 1.1% of a sample with 300,000 to 350,000 clones, approximately 10% of them seen once. Study results and caveats: PCR could preferentially amplify shorter templates, alike in patients and controls. The study found moderately but significantly shorter TCRB CDR3s in all four CD4+ subsets of Type 1 diabetes patients.

Sequences were obtained from central memory CD4+ T cells from blood. The source of this sequence is a young man with type 1 diabetes. The chain combines TRBV5-1 with TRBJ2-2; D is ambiguous. Here the CDR3 reads CASSVGNTGELFF. CDR3 DNA: TGCGCCAGCAGTGTGGGGAACACCGGGGAGCTGTTTTTT.